These T cell receptor beta chains were read from a single sample in a study of blood T cell repertoires in COVID-19. Measured with immunoSEQ multiplex PCR; TCRdb has only the in-frame clones, and not every one. The table shows approximately 210,000 clones, with around 88% occurring only once. Sequenced: peripheral blood. Source of these receptors: a man aged 50-59 years with active or convalescent COVID-19. CDR3s include the opening cysteine and the closing phenylalanine or tryptophan.

V	J	CDR3
TRBV29-1	TRBJ2-1	CSAAGGNSYNEQFF
TRBV29-1	TRBJ1-1	CSVDQGGTEAFF
TRBV14	TRBJ2-1	CASSKPSGRRTEQFF
TRBV7-9	TRBJ1-2	CASSLQGAGGYGYTF
TRBV6-5	TRBJ1-5	CASSGQGIQPQHF
TRBV19	TRBJ2-2	CASSIGGLTNTGELFF
TRBV5-4	TRBJ2-5	CASSTMTSGGDQETQYF
TRBV3-1/TRBV3-2	TRBJ1-2	CASSHFDRADYGYTF
TRBV4-2	TRBJ2-1	CASSQDQGGEEQFF
TRBV6-5	TRBJ1-1	CASSYKGQGNTEAFF
TRBV7-9	TRBJ2-3	CASSLEIGGVDTDTQYF
TRBV18	TRBJ1-1	CASSHGITEAFF
TRBV10-3	TRBJ1-6	CAIQGQIDSPLHF
TRBV5-8	TRBJ1-2	CASSLYDIGGYTF
TRBV4-1	TRBJ2-2	CASSQDSPNTGELFF
TRBV9	TRBJ1-2	CASSAGQGDYGYTF
TRBV28	TRBJ2-7	CASTLGYEQYF
TRBV4-1	TRBJ1-1	CASSQGQGRRNTEAFF
TRBV5-4	TRBJ2-2	CASSSPQGTGELFF
TRBV28	TRBJ1-5	CASRYGQGAGGQPQHF
TRBV1	TRBJ2-1	CTHIRGGNEQFF
TRBV6-6	TRBJ2-7	CASKSGGRQYEQYF
TRBV2	TRBJ2-7	CASTPLAVASYEQYF
TRBV5-6	TRBJ2-1	CASSFRDFIPISYNEQFF
TRBV5-4	TRBJ1-2	CASSRGQGAGNYGYTF
TRBV19	TRBJ1-1	CASKTGVNTEAFF
TRBV5-1	TRBJ1-2	CASSLEEGAVGYTF
TRBV6-5	TRBJ2-7	CASKTDYLPYEQYF
TRBV11-2	TRBJ1-1	CASSPTRSGGWNTEAFF
TRBV19	TRBJ2-1	CASSPRGAGYYNEQFF
TRBV9	TRBJ2-1	CASSGREQGSYNEQFF
TRBV7-9	TRBJ1-6	CASRPGQGDSSPLHF
TRBV6-2/TRBV6-3	TRBJ2-7	CASSYFAAYEQYF